A single sample is the source of the 11 T cell receptor beta chains below, sequenced in a study of tumor-infiltrating lymphocytes in primary liver carcinoma. A constant-region primer primed TCR beta cDNA synthesis from 450 to 550 ng of total RNA. Libraries covering TCR beta were generated through three nested multiplex PCR rounds (using a slightly modified ARM-PCR). A C-beta reverse primer and TRBV1-TRBV30 forward primers served in each of the first two PCR rounds, at about 10 cycles apiece. TCRdb independently ran MiXCR on the multiplex PCR reads; one entry per CDR3 protein. The sample lists fewer than 75,000 distinct CDR3 sequences, about two thirds occurring once. RNA and DNA were co-extracted from approximately 20-30 mg of unsorted bulk tissue. The source material was liver tumor tissue from sampling region 4. Indicated subset: tumor region T4, right-lateral pole. The receptors stem from a man aged 40-49 years with primary liver carcinoma and hepatitis B virus infection.

The V and J genes are TRBV11-1 and TRBJ2-2, with D hard to call. The CDR3 totals 13 residues. Germline assignment: CDR1 SGHAT and CDR2 FQDESV (reference sequence). The V and J ends lost 7 bases and 7 bases respectively, with 13 bases between them. The CDR3 region is CASILVRFGELFF. CDR3 DNA sequence: TGTGCCAGCATCCTAGTACGCTTCGGGGAGCTGTTTTTT.

Of note for this clonotype: The missing conserved phenylalanine or tryptophan at the end of this CDR3 makes a read error likely. The chain has TRBV11-2 and TRBJ2-3, with D hard to call. The J call may be in error: the DNA end matches TRBJ1-5 better. The CDR3 extends over 12 amino acids. Germline V gene data show CDR1 as SGHAT and CDR2 as FQNNGV. CDR3 sequence: CAISANTDTQHL. The CDR3 bases are TGTGCCATCAGCGCCAACACAGATACGCAGCATCTC.

As regards this clonotype: The final CDR3 position lacks the conserved phenylalanine or tryptophan, pointing to a likely read error. This sequence joins TRBV6-2 or TRBV6-3 and TRBJ2-7; 9 bases are shared with TRBD2. This CDR3 is 15 amino acids long. Germline loops: CDR1 MNHEY, CDR2 SVGEGT. The trim removed 6 bases at V and 4 bases at J, leaving 10 bases unmatched. CDR3 nucleotides: TGTGCCAGCAGCTCTCCGACTAGCGGAGGGTACGAGCAGTACCTC. Amino acid sequence: CASSSPTSGGYEQYL.

Turning to this clonotype: At one end, the junction sequence differs from germline, possibly due to a read error. The chain joins TRBV12-3 or TRBV12-4 to TRBJ2-7; TRBD1 agrees at 8 bases. CDR3 size: 17 residues. The CDR3 region is CASSSGQGIDSCYEQYF. The CDR3, as DNA: TGTGCCAGCAGTTCCGGACAGGGCATTGATTCCTGCTACGAGCAATACTTT.

This clonotype is labeled as medium-sized. V gene TRBV11-2 combines with J gene TRBJ1-1; D unclear. The CDR3 consists of 14 residues. Trimming took off 2 bases at V and 5 bases at J, with 12 bases between the two ends. In germline, CDR1 is SGHAT, CDR2 FQNNGV. The DNA of the CDR3 is TGTGCCAGCAGCTTAAACGCCGGGAGGACTGAAGCTTTCTTT. Translated, it gives CASSLNAGRTEAFF.

For this clonotype: One junction end does not reproduce the germline sequence, and a read error may be involved. The rearrangement links TRBV10-2 to TRBJ2-2; 14 bases agree with TRBD2. The CDR3 is 18 residues long. CDR1 is WSHSY, CDR2 SAAADI, per germline. CDR3 sequence reads: CASSEAKGLAGDTGDQFF. The CDR3 region has the DNA TGCGCCAGTAGTGAGGCTAAGGGACTAGCGGGGGACACAGGGGACCAGTTTTTT.

In regard to this clonotype: Mismatch with germline at one junction end may stem from a read error. The chain has TRBV5-4 and TRBJ1-1; D is undetermined. The CDR3 is 14 residues long. CDR1 SGHNT and CDR2 YYREEE come from the germline V gene (reference sequence). CDR3 amino acids: CVSILGAGHTEAFF. CDR3 bases: TGTGTCAGCATCTTGGGAGCAGGCCACACTGAAGCTTTCTTT.

The gene calls are TRBV4-1 and TRBJ1-2; no clear D gene. V gave up 5 bases and J gave up 1 base, with 14 bases separating them. The CDR3 sequence is 15 residues long. In germline, CDR1 is MGHRA, CDR2 YSYEKL. For the CDR3, the DNA is TGCGCCAGCAGCGAGGGAGGATCTAGTAACTATGGCTACACCTTC. The encoded protein is CASSEGGSSNYGYTF.

With respect to this clonotype: At one of its ends the junction is not consistent with the germline gene, which may arise from a read error. This chain joins TRBV11-2 and TRBJ1-6; the match to TRBD1 covers 7 bases. The CDR3 contains 17 residues. Germline V gene data show CDR1 as SGHAT and CDR2 as FQNNGV. CDR3 loop: CASSLRPSRQGNSPIHF. In nucleotides, the CDR3 is TGTGCCAGCAGCCTAAGGCCCTCCCGACAGGGTAATTCACCCATCCACTTT.

Worth noting for this clonotype: The CDR3 does not close with the conserved phenylalanine or tryptophan, likely indicating a read error. The chain joins TRBV29-1 to TRBJ1-1; weak D call: TRBD1 (5 bases). CDR1 SQVTM and CDR2 ANQGSEA come from the germline V gene. This CDR3 contains 12 residues. CDR3 nucleotide sequence: TGCATCGTTCGATGGGGCGCGACTGAAGCTTTCCTT. Amino acids: CIVRWGATEAFL.

In DNA, the CDR3 is TGCAGTGCCATGCGGGACCTAAGGGTTGCTGAGCAGTTCTTC. This sequence encodes CSAMRDLRVAEQFF. The genes are TRBV20-1 and TRBJ2-1; maybe TRBD2 (6 bases). The CDR3 is 14 residues long. V shed 6 bases and J shed 9 bases, with 21 bases lying between them. CDR1 is DFQATT, CDR2 SNEGSKA, per germline (reference sequence).